Listed here are 28 T cell receptor beta chains from one sample, sequenced in a study of T cell repertoires in cytomegalovirus infection. TCRdb passed the reads through MiXCR, listing each CDR3 protein once. This sample has roughly 600,000 distinct CDR3 sequences; more than 20% occur once, and the top ten carry less than 10%. Sequencing was carried out using CD8+ T cells from PBMCs. These receptors came from a human donor in good health (CMV status not recorded). Some clones in this sample may be carry-over from other donors' samples.

The CDR3 region has the DNA TGTGCCAGCAGGGACCGGGCTAGCGGGGGTTTTCAAGAGACCCAGTACTTC. Its protein is CASRDRASGGFQETQYF. The genes are TRBV6-2 or TRBV6-3 and TRBJ2-5; TRBD2 matches 10 bases. This CDR3 spans 17 amino acids. CDR1 and CDR2 from the germline V gene are MNHEY and SVGEGT. J lost 2 bases, V lost 6 bases, and 12 bases had no gene match.

This clonotype occurred a few times. The chain couples TRBV29-1 to TRBJ2-2; the D gene is possibly TRBD1 (6 bases). The CDR3 sequence is 13 residues long. CDR1 and CDR2 (germline): SQVTM, ANQGSEA. Trimming took off 6 bases at V and 1 base at J, with 9 bases between the two ends. For the CDR3, the DNA is TGCAGCGTACTACAGGGGAACACCGGGGAGCTGTTTTTT. Translation: CSVLQGNTGELFF.

This clonotype was recorded only once. Possible read error: a much larger clone is one base away. This chain uses TRBV28 with TRBJ2-5; D remains unclear. Per germline, CDR1 MDHEN and CDR2 SYDVKM. The length of the CDR3 is 10 residues. The V gene lost 10 bases and the J gene lost 4 bases, with 7 bases spanning the gap. CDR3 coding DNA: TGTGCCAACAGCACAGAGACCCAGTACTTC. Translation: CANSTETQYF.

This clonotype was recorded only once. Just one base apart from a much larger clone, this may be a read error. V gene TRBV7-2 combines with J gene TRBJ1-1; D remains ambiguous. Germline values: CDR1 SGHTA, CDR2 FQGNSA. Trimming left V 4 bases short and J 4 bases short, with 13 bases between. The CDR3 runs 14 residues. The CDR3: CASSWSGDTTEAFF. CDR3 sequence (DNA): TGTGCCAGCAGCTGGAGCGGCGACACCACTGAAGCTTTCTTT.

CDR3 sequence (DNA): TGTGCCAGCAGCCAGGGGGGATCCCCCGGGGAGCTGTTTTTT. This sequence encodes CASSQGGSPGELFF. This chain connects TRBV9 to TRBJ2-2; possible D gene TRBD1, 7 bases. Germline CDR1 and CDR2: SGDLS and YYNGEE. The CDR3 covers 14 residues. The germline V and J ends were trimmed by 4 bases and 6 bases, with 13 bases remaining between them.

V is TRBV20-1 and J is TRBJ1-1; 10 nucleotides match TRBD1. The V gene end was trimmed by 5 bases and the J gene end by 7 bases; junction bases not matched to a gene: 4. Germline lookup yields CDR1 DFQATT and CDR2 SNEGSKA (reference sequence). The CDR3 extends over 12 amino acids. This chain's CDR3 is CSAWTGGSEAFF. In DNA, the CDR3 is TGCAGTGCTTGGACAGGGGGGAGTGAAGCTTTCTTT.

With regard to this clonotype: One base away lies a much larger clone, so this may be a sequencing read error. This rearrangement joins TRBV7-8 to TRBJ2-1; 9 bases are shared with TRBD1. J lost 8 bases, V lost 2 bases, and 4 bases had no gene match. Germline CDR1 SGHVS, CDR2 FQNEAQ. This CDR3 is built from 14 residues. The CDR3 region is CASSLPDRGDEQFF. DNA for the CDR3: TGTGCCAGCAGCTTACCTGACAGGGGGGATGAGCAGTTCTTC.

There are a few counts of this clonotype. V gene TRBV6-1 combines with J gene TRBJ2-1; possibly TRBD1 or TRBD2 for D (6 bases each). The CDR3 totals 15 residues. In germline, CDR1 is MNHNS, CDR2 SASEGT. Trimming removed 7 bases from V and 2 bases from J, with 15 bases in between. CDR3 in amino acids: CASTSTGGPYNEQFF. The CDR3 nucleotides read TGTGCCAGCACTTCAACTGGGGGGCCCTACAATGAGCAGTTCTTC.

V is TRBV2 and J is TRBJ1-1; TRBD1 matches 7 bases. The ends lost 6 bases at V and 6 bases at J; junction bases unmatched: 7. The germline V gene encodes CDR1 SNHLY and CDR2 FYNNEI. There are 13 residues in the CDR3. CDR3 region: CASRTDRSPEAFF. CDR3 nucleotide sequence: TGTGCCAGCAGGACGGACAGGTCCCCTGAAGCTTTCTTT.

This clonotype was seen at least ten times. The rearrangement links TRBV6-5 to TRBJ2-3; 11 nucleotides match TRBD2. Germline CDR1 and CDR2: MNHEY and SVGAGI. J lost 2 bases, V lost 2 bases, and 6 bases had no gene match. The CDR3 extends over 17 amino acids. The CDR3 protein is CASSYGLAGGNTDTQYF. The DNA of the CDR3 is TGTGCCAGCAGTTACGGGCTAGCGGGGGGAAACACAGATACGCAGTATTTT.

The V and J genes are TRBV28 and TRBJ1-2; D is perhaps TRBD1 (5 bases). CDR3 length: 13 amino acids. The germline gives CDR1 MDHEN, CDR2 SYDVKM. The V end lost 3 bases, the J end lost 4 bases, and 9 bases lay between the germline ends. The CDR3 reads CASSFRGAYGYTF. In DNA form, the CDR3 reads TGTGCCAGCAGTTTTAGGGGTGCCTATGGCTACACCTTC.

This clonotype was observed many times. V usage is TRBV6-1 and J usage is TRBJ2-1, with TRBD2 matching over 9 bases. The CDR3 has 18 residues. In germline, CDR1 is MNHNS, CDR2 SASEGT. V lost 3 bases to trimming and J lost 7 bases; unmatched junction nucleotides: 16. The CDR3: CASSDPFWAGGPSNEQFF. Here the CDR3 DNA reads TGTGCCAGCAGTGACCCCTTTTGGGCGGGGGGGCCTTCGAATGAGCAGTTCTTC.

This chain uses TRBV12-3 or TRBV12-4 with TRBJ1-1; unclear D gene. This CDR3 comprises 17 residues. Trimming stripped 5 bases from V and 4 bases from J, with 23 bases between. CDR3 in DNA: TGTGCCAGCAGTCCCCCTACGAGAGGGTCCGGGGTCACTGAAGCTTTCTTT. The encoded protein is CASSPPTRGSGVTEAFF.

The genes are TRBV28 and TRBJ2-7; possibly TRBD1 for D (6 bases). The CDR3 is made up of 13 amino acids. The ends were cut back, 5 bases at V and 3 bases at J, with 11 bases in the middle. Germline V gives CDR1 MDHEN, CDR2 SYDVKM. Here the CDR3 reads CASSTGRGYEQYV. The CDR3 region has the DNA TGTGCCAGCAGTACAGGGAGAGGCTACGAGCAGTACGTC.

In this sample, this clonotype turned up many times. The chain carries TRBV6-1 and TRBJ2-5; possibly TRBD1 or TRBD2 for D (5 bases each). V lost 5 bases and J 3 bases, leaving 10 bases between the germline ends. The CDR3 sequence is 13 residues long. Germline V gives CDR1 MNHNS, CDR2 SASEGT. The CDR3 protein is CASSSGGEETQYF. DNA of the CDR3: TGTGCCAGCAGTTCTGGGGGAGAAGAGACCCAGTACTTC.

For this clonotype: A read error may produce the germline difference seen at one junction end. The rearrangement links TRBV7-2 to TRBJ2-2; TRBD2 matches 9 bases. The germline gives CDR1 SGHTA, CDR2 FQGNSA. The CDR3 sequence is 17 residues long. CDR3 nucleotide sequence: TGTGCCAGCAGCTCGACGACTAGCGGAGCAAACACCGGGGAGCTGCTTTTT. Its protein is CASSSTTSGANTGELLF.

A few counts support this clonotype. V usage is TRBV14 and J usage is TRBJ1-1; 8 nucleotides match TRBD1. This CDR3 region has 13 residues. In germline, CDR1 is SGHDN, CDR2 FVKESK. Germline trimming cut 2 bases from V and 6 bases from J; bases unmatched to any gene: 2. This CDR3 reads CASSQTGGSEAFF. CDR3 DNA: TGTGCCAGCAGCCAAACAGGGGGATCTGAAGCTTTCTTT.

The rearrangement links TRBV20-1 to TRBJ2-1, with D tentatively TRBD2 (5 bases). The CDR3 covers 14 residues. V was cut by 1 base and J by 4 bases, with 11 bases left in between. Per the germline V gene, CDR1 is DFQATT and CDR2 is SNEGSKA (reference sequence). The CDR3 protein is CSARAGSEYNEQFF. The DNA for the CDR3 is TGCAGTGCTAGAGCGGGGTCGGAATACAATGAGCAGTTCTTC.

V is TRBV28 and J is TRBJ2-2; D may be TRBD1 or TRBD2 (5 bases each). Trimming took off 5 bases at V and 7 bases at J, with 14 bases between the two ends. The germline CDR1 and CDR2 sequences are MDHEN and SYDVKM. This CDR3 region has 14 residues. As DNA, the CDR3 is TGTGCCAGCAGTGGGACGGTTCGGAACGGGGAGCTGTTTTTT. It translates to CASSGTVRNGELFF.

Comment on this clonotype: One end of the junction does not line up with germline, which may come from a read error. This chain joins TRBV6-5 and TRBJ1-1, with no clear D. CDR3 length: 13 amino acids. The germline CDR1 and CDR2 sequences are MNHEY and SVGAGI. CDR3 region: CASGYSRSTEAFF. CDR3 coding DNA: TGTGCCAGCGGTTACTCCCGGAGCACTGAAGCTTTCTTT.

This clonotype was seen a handful of times. This chain links TRBV7-9 with TRBJ2-7; 8 bases map to TRBD2. The CDR3 sequence is 16 residues long. CDR1 and CDR2 (germline): SEHNR, FQNEAQ (reference sequence). After removal of 5 bases from V and 2 bases from J, the junction contained 11 bases not matched to a gene. This CDR3 is CASSTSAGLATYEQYF. The CDR3 DNA follows: TGTGCCAGCAGCACCTCAGCCGGACTAGCAACCTACGAGCAGTACTTC.

This sequence joins TRBV29-1 and TRBJ1-2; D may be TRBD1 (5 bases). The CDR3 runs to 15 residues. CDR1 is SQVTM and CDR2 is ANQGSEA in the germline V gene. The V end was cut by 1 base, the J end by 3 bases, with 15 bases between. CDR3 loop: CSVEGFVGGDYGYTF. In nucleotides, the CDR3 is TGCAGCGTTGAAGGATTCGTTGGGGGGGACTATGGCTACACCTTC.

This clonotype was picked up a small number of times. V gene TRBV28 combines with J gene TRBJ2-5, with no clear D. The CDR3 loop spans 15 amino acids. V lost 6 bases and J 0 bases, leaving 14 bases between the germline ends. Germline values: CDR1 MDHEN, CDR2 SYDVKM. CDR3 protein: CASSSWLRYQETQYF. The CDR3 DNA reads as TGTGCCAGCAGCAGTTGGCTGCGGTACCAAGAGACCCAGTACTTC.

This chain uses TRBV6-2 or TRBV6-3 with TRBJ2-1; D is perhaps TRBD1 (5 bases). The CDR3 has 15 amino acids. The V end was cut by 2 bases, the J end by 5 bases, with 13 bases between. Germline V gene sequence: CDR1 MNHEY, CDR2 SVGEGT. The DNA for the CDR3 is TGTGCCAGCAGTTACGGCAGGGTGGTTGACAATGAGCAGTTCTTC. This gives the protein CASSYGRVVDNEQFF.

This clonotype was seen more than once but under ten times. The CDR3: CATSREIGTGGGNQPQHF. For the CDR3, the DNA is TGTGCCACCAGCAGAGAGATAGGGACAGGAGGGGGCAATCAGCCCCAGCATTTT. The rearrangement links TRBV15 to TRBJ1-5, with 8 bases lining up with TRBD1. Germline CDR1 and CDR2: LNHNV and YYDKDF (reference sequence). Trimming cost V 0 bases and J 2 bases; bases outside gene matches: 9. The CDR3 contains 18 residues.

This clonotype was counted many times. This chain links TRBV28 with TRBJ2-5; D is possibly TRBD1 (6 bases). V was cut by 6 bases and J by 0 bases, with 11 bases left in between. This CDR3 comprises 14 residues. Germline values: CDR1 MDHEN, CDR2 SYDVKM. The CDR3 nucleotides are TGTGCCAGCAGCGAGGACAGTTACCAAGAGACCCAGTACTTC. Translating gives CASSEDSYQETQYF.

This clonotype was seen ten or more times. The chain uses TRBV7-9 and TRBJ2-1, with TRBD2 identical over 10 bases. The CDR3 is 14 residues long. J gave up 7 bases and V 6 bases, and 6 bases lay outside the gene matches. The germline V gene encodes CDR1 SEHNR and CDR2 FQNEAQ (reference sequence). CDR3 sequence (DNA): TGTGCCAGCAGAAGCGGGGGGGCCTGGAATGAGCAGTTCTTC. As protein: CASRSGGAWNEQFF.

This chain connects TRBV28 to TRBJ2-7; D could derive from TRBD1 or TRBD2 (5 bases each). The CDR3 spans 14 residues. The V end was cut by 6 bases, the J end by 2 bases, with 14 bases between. Germline V lookup: CDR1 MDHEN, CDR2 SYDVKM. The chain's CDR3 is CASRLPGTTYEQYV. The CDR3 DNA sequence: TGTGCCAGCAGACTCCCCGGGACCACCTACGAGCAGTACGTC.